This T cell receptor beta chain was found in a study of PD-L1 blockade in urothelial cancer. Study details: Analyzed time points were 3 weeks (second dose) and 6 weeks after therapy began.

Time point given: pretreatment peripheral blood. Between 1 and 8 samples per patient were obtained, pretreatment and on-treatment. Repertoires were generated with immunoSEQ multiplex PCR, while TCRdb's copy carries only in-frame clones and drops some. The repertoire holds around 35,000 clones, with 84% as singletons. This clone came up a few times. Its antigen is unknown. The V and J ends lost 0 bases and 6 bases respectively, with 3 bases between them. The length of the CDR3 is 12 residues. Germline CDR1 SEHNR, CDR2 FQNEAQ (reference sequence). The study's findings and limits: It was durable-benefit patients whose tumor-associated blood clones expanded more at 3 weeks.

This receptor was identified in a man in his 60s with urothelial cancer. The J gene is TRBJ2-1, the V gene TRBV7-9; D gene unclear. Sequencing was performed on PBMCs, taken around atezolizumab (anti-PD-L1) treatment. The CDR3: CASSLARNEQFF. DNA for the CDR3: TGTGCCAGCAGCTTAGCCCGCAATGAGCAGTTCTTC.